Detailed here is one T cell receptor beta chain. The sample belongs to a study of shared clonotypes between healthy human individuals. All donors qualified as healthy HIV-negative adults and had experienced no recent acute infections or vaccinations. TCRdb keeps only in-frame clones here, not all; method: immunoSEQ multiplex PCR. The sample comprises some 1 million clones, more than 65% of which are singletons, and around 1.4% rests with the top ten. This CDR3 region has 15 residues. Germline lookup yields CDR1 SGHTA and CDR2 FQGNSA. V lost 5 bases to trimming and J lost 4 bases; unmatched junction nucleotides: 10.

The source material was memory CD4+ T cells sorted from blood. Specified subset: CD45RA-negative fraction. The receptor comes from a young man in good health. V usage is TRBV7-2 and J usage is TRBJ2-7; TRBD2 matches 8 bases. This CDR3 is CASSEGGLGAYEQYF. The DNA for the CDR3 is TGTGCCAGCAGCGAAGGGGGACTAGGAGCATACGAGCAGTACTTC.